What follows is one TCR beta chain and its context. As yet, its antigen is unknown. The sample belongs to a study of CD8 T cells in ankylosing spondylitis. The germline V gene has CDR1 SGHVS and CDR2 FQNEAQ. The ends were cut back, 5 bases at V and 9 bases at J, with 13 bases in the middle. The CDR3 length is 12 residues. Study conclusions and caveats: Matched ankylosing spondylitis synovial fluid reportedly showed significant enrichment of disease-linked clones. Ankylosing spondylitis blood seemed to carry a telltale TCR beta motif made of several highly homologous variants.

Using quantitative 5'-RACE with molecular barcodes, the authors made TCR beta libraries. TCRdb re-called the 5' RACE reads with MiXCR, one entry per CDR3 protein. The sample yields 500,000 or so distinct CDR3 sequences, about 5% seen once. This chain links TRBV7-8 with TRBJ2-5; D gene unclear. This receptor was obtained from a male donor with ankylosing spondylitis. Input material: blood, either unsorted or a sorted T cell fraction (not recorded which). The CDR3 DNA is TGTGCCAGCAGCCCAGGCGGTGTGGCCCAGTACTTC. Protein product: CASSPGGVAQYF.